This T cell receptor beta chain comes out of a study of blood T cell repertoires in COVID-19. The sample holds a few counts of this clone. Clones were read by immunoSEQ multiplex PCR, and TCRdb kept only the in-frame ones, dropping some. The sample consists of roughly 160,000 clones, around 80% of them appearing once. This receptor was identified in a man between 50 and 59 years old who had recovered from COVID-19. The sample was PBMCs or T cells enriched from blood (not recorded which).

The CDR3: CASSLRAVGNYGYTF. The CDR3 coding sequence is TGTGCCAGCAGTTTGAGGGCCGTAGGTAACTATGGCTACACCTTC. V is TRBV27 and J is TRBJ1-2, with unresolved D. Germline V gene lookup returns CDR1 MNHEY and CDR2 SMNVEV (reference sequence). This CDR3 region has 15 residues. Trimming left V 3 bases short and J 1 base short, with 12 bases between.